This entry describes one TCR beta chain. In the same sample, other DNA sequences code for this CDR3. This sample was taken from a study of glioma-infiltrating T cells after dendritic cell vaccination. Study as a whole: Patients had newly diagnosed or recurrent glioblastoma and received dendritic cell vaccines. Three intradermal dendritic cell vaccine injections were given every two weeks.

Method: immunoSEQ multiplex PCR; TCRdb's copy keeps in-frame clones and lacks some. This sample yields under 130,000 clones, of which around 87% are seen a single time; 2.7% belongs to the top ten. The CDR3 runs 13 residues. V lost 4 bases and J lost 1; bases outside the gene matches: 0. Germline lookup yields CDR1 LNHDA and CDR2 SQIVND (reference sequence). As to time point: after dendritic cell vaccination, including at tumor progression/relapse. Patients had residual fresh-frozen tumor tissue and more than two years of survival data. This sequence joins TRBV19 and TRBJ1-1; 7 bases fit TRBD1. Sequencing used blood, obtained after dendritic cell vaccination. The receptor comes from a human donor with glioblastoma. In DNA, the CDR3 is TGTGCCAGTAGTAGGACAGGGAACACTGAAGCTTTCTTT. As protein: CASSRTGNTEAFF.